These 14 T cell receptor beta chains originate from one sample sequenced in a study of control samples from healthy donors and cancer patients. TCRdb keeps only in-frame clones here, not all; method: immunoSEQ multiplex PCR. Of about 120,000 clones listed, about 93% are singletons. Sequencing was carried out using blood. The receptors stem from a middle-aged man in good health.

This chain joins TRBV28 and TRBJ2-3, with D tentatively TRBD1 or TRBD2 (6 bases each). Germline V gene sequence: CDR1 MDHEN, CDR2 SYDVKM. Trimming removed 7 bases at V and 4 bases at J, with 15 bases between. CDR3 length: 14 residues. The CDR3 sequence is CASIGGGSADTQYF. Here the CDR3 DNA reads TGTGCCAGCATTGGAGGGGGTAGCGCAGATACGCAGTATTTT. Full variable domain (missing parts from reference TRBV28 and TRBJ2-3): DVKVTQSSRYLVKRTGEKVFLECVQDMDHENMFWYRQDPGLGLRLIYFSYDVKMKEKGDIPEGYSVSREKKERFSLILESASTNQTSMYLCASIGGGSADTQYFGPGTRLTVL.

The V and J genes are TRBV15 and TRBJ1-2, with 11 bases that match TRBD1. CDR1 and CDR2 from the germline V gene are LNHNV and YYDKDF (reference sequence). V was pared by 5 bases and J by 7 bases, with 6 bases of the junction left unmatched. There are 14 residues in the CDR3. The chain's CDR3 is CATSADRGLLGYTF. In DNA form, the CDR3 reads TGTGCCACCAGCGCGGACAGGGGGCTCCTTGGCTACACCTTC.

The V gene is TRBV2, the J gene TRBJ1-2; no clear D. There are 11 residues in the CDR3. The germline CDR1 and CDR2 sequences are SNHLY and FYNNEI. V lost 4 bases and J 10 bases, leaving 10 bases between the germline ends. CDR3 sequence (DNA): TGTGCCAGCAGTGGCTGGGCTGACTACACCTTC. Protein: CASSGWADYTF.

The chain employs TRBV5-1 and TRBJ1-2; TRBD1 is a possible D gene (6 bases). This CDR3 comprises 18 residues. Trimming shortened V by 5 bases and J by 0 bases, and 23 bases separated the two germline ends. The germline V gene encodes CDR1 SGHRS and CDR2 YFSETQ. CDR3 sequence: CASRDSGQKKIPNYGYTF. CDR3 DNA sequence: TGCGCCAGCAGGGACTCCGGACAGAAAAAAATTCCTAACTATGGCTACACCTTC. Based on the CDR3 plus reference TRBV5-1 and TRBJ1-2, the full variable domain is KAGVTQTPRYLIKTRGQQVTLSCSPISGHRSVSWYQQTPGQGLQFLFEYFSETQRNKGNFPGRFSGRQFSNSRSEMNVSTLELGDSALYLCASRDSGQKKIPNYGYTFGSGTRLTVV.

This sequence joins TRBV27 and TRBJ2-7, with a tentative D call TRBD2 (5 bases). This CDR3 contains 15 residues. V gave up 7 bases and J gave up 3 bases, with 19 bases separating them. Germline V CDR1 and CDR2: MNHEY, SMNVEV (reference sequence). The CDR3 loop reads CASKVNGMRVYEQYF. The CDR3 nucleotides are TGTGCCAGCAAGGTTAATGGCATGCGGGTCTACGAGCAGTACTTC.

The chain has TRBV30 and TRBJ1-4; 8 bases are shared with TRBD1. This CDR3 is built from 13 residues. The J segment lost 7 bases and the V segment lost 5 bases, leaving 6 bases of the junction unmatched. Germline V gene sequence: CDR1 GTSNPN, CDR2 SVGIG (reference sequence). The CDR3 nucleotides read TGTGCCTGGGGACAGGGAGGAGGTGAAAAACTGTTTTTT. This encodes CAWGQGGGEKLFF.

V gene TRBV2 combines with J gene TRBJ2-7, with 8 bases aligning to TRBD1. The germline V gene encodes CDR1 SNHLY and CDR2 FYNNEI. CDR3 size: 15 residues. Trimming at V came to 6 bases and at J to 5 bases, leaving 12 bases not matched to a gene. CDR3 residues: CASRAEQGAPHEQYF. Written as DNA, the CDR3 is TGTGCCAGCAGGGCAGAGCAGGGGGCGCCCCACGAGCAGTACTTC.

The rearrangement links TRBV9 to TRBJ1-1, with TRBD1 matching 9 bases. This CDR3 has 16 residues. The germline gives CDR1 SGDLS, CDR2 YYNGEE. After removal of 4 bases from V and 5 bases from J, the junction contained 12 bases not matched to a gene. CDR3 coding DNA: TGTGCCAGCAGCCCGGGGGCGGGACAGGGATTGACTGAAGCTTTCTTT. This encodes CASSPGAGQGLTEAFF.

The V gene is TRBV6-5, the J gene TRBJ1-2; D not resolved. The CDR3 length is 14 residues. Trimming left V 6 bases short and J 6 bases short, with 17 bases between. CDR1 is MNHEY and CDR2 is SVGAGI in the germline V gene. The CDR3, as DNA: TGTGCCAGCAGGGCCAGTGCGGCGGGGAATGGCTACACCTTC. Translation gives CASRASAAGNGYTF.

The CDR3 spells CAISESFRFSNQPQHF. The CDR3 DNA follows: TGTGCCATCAGTGAGTCCTTCAGGTTTAGCAATCAGCCCCAGCATTTT. The chain couples TRBV10-3 to TRBJ1-5, with D unresolved. V dropped 0 bases and J dropped 0 bases, with 9 bases sitting between them. Germline assignment: CDR1 ENHRY and CDR2 SYGVKD. This CDR3 has 16 amino acids.

V gene TRBV7-3 combines with J gene TRBJ1-6; 10 positions match TRBD1. Germline values: CDR1 SGHTA, CDR2 FQGTGA. CDR3 length equals 16 residues. The J segment lost 9 bases and the V segment lost 6 bases, leaving 11 bases of the junction unmatched. The CDR3 loop reads CASSLNGQGVRSPLHF. CDR3 DNA sequence: TGTGCCAGCAGTTTGAACGGACAGGGGGTTCGTTCACCCCTCCACTTT.

This chain uses TRBV28 with TRBJ1-1; D gene ambiguous. The CDR3 sequence is 12 residues long. CDR1 is MDHEN and CDR2 is SYDVKM in the germline V gene. V dropped 6 bases and J dropped 10 bases, with 15 bases sitting between them. The CDR3 DNA sequence: TGTGCCAGCAGGTTGCGTAAAGTTTCAGCTTTCTTT. Its protein is CASRLRKVSAFF.

The chain is built from TRBV27 and TRBJ2-3; 11 bases are shared with TRBD2. The CDR3 sequence is 14 residues long. J was trimmed by 5 bases and V by 10 bases; bases with no gene match: 8. Germline values: CDR1 MNHEY, CDR2 SMNVEV (reference sequence). The CDR3 DNA is TGTGCCATTTCCGGGACTAGCGGCAAAGATACGCAGTATTTT. This codes for CAISGTSGKDTQYF.

V is TRBV4-1 and J is TRBJ2-1, with TRBD1 identical over 10 bases. After removal of 0 bases from V and 6 bases from J, the junction contained 2 bases not matched to a gene. The germline V gene has CDR1 MGHRA and CDR2 YSYEKL. This CDR3 contains 15 residues. CDR3 residues: CASSQEGTGVNEQFF. The CDR3 coding sequence is TGCGCCAGCAGCCAAGAAGGGACAGGGGTCAATGAGCAGTTCTTC.